These T cell receptor beta chains were read from a single sample in a study of T cells in tuberculosis. The method was immunoSEQ multiplex PCR; TCRdb's version includes in-frame clones alone and lacks a portion of them. The sample has tens of thousands of clones, approximately 90% seen once. The sample here was PBMCs, taken at tuberculosis diagnosis. The origin of the receptors is an adult with tuberculosis. Both conserved end residues are part of each CDR3. The D gene is left open where the match is weak. For some rows the clone size is stated as once, few or many, or as a class when expanded; others skip it.

TRBV14,NA,TRBJ2-5,NA,TGTGCCAGCAGCCAAGAAATCCGAGGAAACCAAGAGACCCAGTACTTC,CASSQEIRGNQETQYF
TRBV10-2,NA,TRBJ2-2,TRBD2,TGCGCCAGCAGGGCGAGATACGGGACTAGTACCGGGGAGCTGTTTTTT,CASRARYGTSTGELFF
TRBV27,NA,TRBJ1-1,NA,TGTGCCAGCAGGGACAGACCCTTGAACACTGAAGCTTTCTTT,CASRDRPLNTEAFF
TRBV11-3,NA,TRBJ2-3,NA,TGTGCCAGCAGCTTAGGTCCGTGGAGGATGGGCACAGATACGCAGTATTTT,CASSLGPWRMGTDTQYF
TRBV11-3,NA,TRBJ2-7,TRBD1,TGTGCCAGCAGCAAGGGACAGGTGTCACCCTACGAGCAGTACTTC,CASSKGQVSPYEQYF
TRBV14,NA,TRBJ2-3,TRBD2,TGTGCCAGCAGCCAAGAATCGACTAGCGGGAAGAGGCTTCGTACGCAGTATTTT,CASSQESTSGKRLRTQYF
TRBV5-1,NA,TRBJ1-2,TRBD1,TGCGCCAGCAGCCCCCGGGACAGGGTCGACTATGGCTACACCTTC,CASSPRDRVDYGYTF
TRBV15,once,TRBJ1-5,TRBD1,TGTGCCACCAGCAGAGCGGGAGGGGGCCGCAATCAGCCCCAGCATTTT,CATSRAGGGRNQPQHF
TRBV11-3,NA,TRBJ2-1,TRBD2,TGTGCCAGCAGCTTGAGTAGCGGGGGGGAGCAGTTCTTC,CASSLSSGGEQFF
TRBV27,once,TRBJ2-5,TRBD1,TGTGCCAGCAGTTGGTACAGGGGGCAAGAGACCCAGTACTTC,CASSWYRGQETQYF